This T cell receptor (beta chain) comes out of a study of cytomegalovirus exposure and HLA in healthy donors. From germline, CDR1 is MNHNS and CDR2 SASEGT. The CDR3 consists of 14 residues. Trimming took 6 bases from V and 1 from J; bases not matched to a gene: 4. The PCR made use of 60 Vbeta and 13 Jbeta primers. Libraries were prepared by immunoSEQ multiplex PCR; TCRdb keeps only in-frame clonotypes and omits some of them. Seen here are about 170,000 clones, about 80% observed once, and the top ten hold approximately 2.4%. The TCR was taken from a woman in her forties or fifties in good health and CMV-seronegative. The sequenced sample was PBMCs. The chain uses TRBV6-1 and TRBJ2-3; 7 nucleotides line up with TRBD1. CDR3 sequence (DNA): TGTGCCAGCAGATGGGACAGCCGCACAGATACGCAGTATTTT. It is translated as CASRWDSRTDTQYF.